The 5 T cell receptor beta chains reported below all come from one sample, sequenced in a study of blood T cell repertoires in COVID-19. TCRdb's copy holds only in-frame clones and misses some; the assay was immunoSEQ multiplex PCR. The data show a few hundred thousand clones, about 86% seen once. The sequenced sample consisted of peripheral blood. These receptors all come from a woman in her seventies with COVID-19, enrolled during active disease.

V is TRBV6-2 or TRBV6-3 and J is TRBJ2-1, with D tentatively TRBD1 (5 bases). The CDR3 contains 14 residues. V lost 5 bases and J 0 bases, leaving 8 bases between the germline ends. From germline, CDR1 is MNHEY and CDR2 SVGEGT. The CDR3 coding sequence is TGTGCCAGCAGTCGAGACAGCTCCTACAATGAGCAGTTCTTC. It is translated as CASSRDSSYNEQFF.

To note about this clone: Germline and junction disagree at one end, which may indicate a read error. The chain couples TRBV7-2 to TRBJ2-7; 7 nucleotides match TRBD2. Germline V lookup: CDR1 SGHTA, CDR2 FQGNSA. The CDR3 is 14 amino acids. In nucleotides, the CDR3 is TGTGCCAGCAGATTAGCTTTATCCCCGGGGGGACAGTACTTC. As protein: CASRLALSPGGQYF.

In this sample, this clone turned up once. This chain joins TRBV5-6 and TRBJ1-1; a possible D gene is TRBD1 (6 bases). The CDR3 covers 15 residues. Between the trimmed V and J ends, which lost 5 bases and 4 bases, there was a span of 18 bases. Germline V gene lookup returns CDR1 SGHDT and CDR2 YYEEEE. CDR3 loop: CASSSYRVGGTEAFF. The CDR3 DNA is TGTGCCAGCAGTTCATACAGGGTAGGAGGCACTGAAGCTTTCTTT.

V usage is TRBV10-3 and J usage is TRBJ1-2; TRBD1 might be the D (5 bases). Trimming left V 10 bases short and J 0 bases short, with 15 bases between. Per the germline V gene, CDR1 is ENHRY and CDR2 is SYGVKD. This CDR3 comprises 14 residues. CDR3 nucleotide sequence: TGTGCCACAAGGGATGGGGCCACTAACTATGGCTACACCTTC. This codes for CATRDGATNYGYTF.

The chain combines TRBV6-5 with TRBJ2-1; 8 positions agree with TRBD1. The trim removed 5 bases at V and 0 bases at J, leaving 3 bases unmatched. The germline V gene encodes CDR1 MNHEY and CDR2 SVGAGI. The CDR3 sequence is 15 residues long. The CDR3 loop is CASSPDRGSYNEQFF. DNA for the CDR3: TGTGCCAGCAGTCCCGACAGGGGCTCCTACAATGAGCAGTTCTTC.